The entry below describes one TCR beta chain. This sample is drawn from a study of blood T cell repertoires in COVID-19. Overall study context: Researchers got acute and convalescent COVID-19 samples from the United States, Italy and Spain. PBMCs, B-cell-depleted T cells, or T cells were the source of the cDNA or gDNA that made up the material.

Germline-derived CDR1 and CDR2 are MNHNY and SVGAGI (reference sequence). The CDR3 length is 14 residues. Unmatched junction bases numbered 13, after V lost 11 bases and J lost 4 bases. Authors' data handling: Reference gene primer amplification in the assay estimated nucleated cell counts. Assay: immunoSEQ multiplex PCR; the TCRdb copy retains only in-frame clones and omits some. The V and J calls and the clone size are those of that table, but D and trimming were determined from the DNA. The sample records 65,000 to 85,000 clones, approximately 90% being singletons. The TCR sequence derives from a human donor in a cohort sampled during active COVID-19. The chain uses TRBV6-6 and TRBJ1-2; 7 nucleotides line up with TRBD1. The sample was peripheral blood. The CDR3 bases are TGTGCCGGCGCCAAACAGGGGAGTACCTATGGCTACACCTTC. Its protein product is CAGAKQGSTYGYTF.